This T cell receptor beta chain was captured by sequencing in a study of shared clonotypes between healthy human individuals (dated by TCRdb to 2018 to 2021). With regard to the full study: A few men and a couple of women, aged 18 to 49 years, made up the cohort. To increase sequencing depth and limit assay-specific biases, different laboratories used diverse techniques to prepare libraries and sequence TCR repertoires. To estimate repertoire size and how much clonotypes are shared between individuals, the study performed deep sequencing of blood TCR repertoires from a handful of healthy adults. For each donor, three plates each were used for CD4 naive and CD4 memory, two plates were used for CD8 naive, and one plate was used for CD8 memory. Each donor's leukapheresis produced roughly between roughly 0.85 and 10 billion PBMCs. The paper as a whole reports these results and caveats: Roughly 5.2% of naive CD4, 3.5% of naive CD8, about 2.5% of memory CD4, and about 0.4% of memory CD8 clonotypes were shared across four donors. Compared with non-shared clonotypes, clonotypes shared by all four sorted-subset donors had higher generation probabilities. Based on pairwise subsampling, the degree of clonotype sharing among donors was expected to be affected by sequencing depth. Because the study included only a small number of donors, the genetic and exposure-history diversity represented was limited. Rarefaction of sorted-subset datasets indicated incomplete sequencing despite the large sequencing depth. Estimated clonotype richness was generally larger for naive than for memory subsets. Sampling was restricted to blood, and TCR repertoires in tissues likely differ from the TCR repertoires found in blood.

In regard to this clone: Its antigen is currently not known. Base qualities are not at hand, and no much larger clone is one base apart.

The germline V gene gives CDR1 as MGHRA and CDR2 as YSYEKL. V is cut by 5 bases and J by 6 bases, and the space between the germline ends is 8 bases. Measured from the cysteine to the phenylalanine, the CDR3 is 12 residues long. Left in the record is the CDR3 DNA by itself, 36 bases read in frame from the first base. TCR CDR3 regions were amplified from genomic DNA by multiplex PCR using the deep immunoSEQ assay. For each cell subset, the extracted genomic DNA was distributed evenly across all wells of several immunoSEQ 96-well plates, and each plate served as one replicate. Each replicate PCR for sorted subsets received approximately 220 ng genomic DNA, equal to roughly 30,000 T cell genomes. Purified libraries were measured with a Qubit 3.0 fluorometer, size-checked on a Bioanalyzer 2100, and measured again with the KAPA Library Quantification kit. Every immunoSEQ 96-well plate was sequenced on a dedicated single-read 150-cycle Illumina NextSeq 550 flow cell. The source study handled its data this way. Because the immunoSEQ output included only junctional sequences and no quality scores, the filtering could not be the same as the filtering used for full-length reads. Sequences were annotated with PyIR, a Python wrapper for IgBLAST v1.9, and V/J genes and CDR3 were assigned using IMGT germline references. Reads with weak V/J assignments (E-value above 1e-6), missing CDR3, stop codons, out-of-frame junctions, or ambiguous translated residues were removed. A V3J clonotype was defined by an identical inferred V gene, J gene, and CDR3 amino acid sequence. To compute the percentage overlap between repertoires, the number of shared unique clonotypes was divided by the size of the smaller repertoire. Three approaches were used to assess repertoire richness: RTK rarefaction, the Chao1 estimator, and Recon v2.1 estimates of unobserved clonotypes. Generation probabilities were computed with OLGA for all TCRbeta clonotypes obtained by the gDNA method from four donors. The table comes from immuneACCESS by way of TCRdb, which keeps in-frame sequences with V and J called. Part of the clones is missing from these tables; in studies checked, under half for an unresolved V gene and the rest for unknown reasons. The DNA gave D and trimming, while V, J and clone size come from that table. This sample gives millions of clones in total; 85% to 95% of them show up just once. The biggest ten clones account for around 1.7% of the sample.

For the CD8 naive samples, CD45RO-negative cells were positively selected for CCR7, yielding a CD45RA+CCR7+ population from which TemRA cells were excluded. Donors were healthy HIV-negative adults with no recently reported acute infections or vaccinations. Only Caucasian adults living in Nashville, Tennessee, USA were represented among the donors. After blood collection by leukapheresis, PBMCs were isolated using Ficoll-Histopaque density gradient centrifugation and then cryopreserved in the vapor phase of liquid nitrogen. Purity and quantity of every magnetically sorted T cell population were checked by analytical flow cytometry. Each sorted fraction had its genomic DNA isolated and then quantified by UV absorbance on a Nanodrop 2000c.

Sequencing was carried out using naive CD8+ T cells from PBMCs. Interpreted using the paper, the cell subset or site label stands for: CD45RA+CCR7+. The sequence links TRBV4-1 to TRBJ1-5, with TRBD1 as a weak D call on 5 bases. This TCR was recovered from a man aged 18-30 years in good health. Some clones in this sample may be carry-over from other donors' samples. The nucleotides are TGCGCCAGCAGCGAGGGGACTCAGCCCCAGCATTTT. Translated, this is CASSEGTQPQHF.